This T cell receptor (beta chain) was identified in a study of T-cell memory formation after mild COVID-19 (dated by TCRdb to about 2021). Concerning the study at large: TCR sequence clusters from the two donors were largely donor specific. In two donors, T-cell clones that expanded and contracted after mild COVID-19 were tracked by sequencing TCRalpha and TCRbeta repertoires over time. Two young, previously healthy adult volunteers, one female and one male, were included in the cohort. Study-wide conclusions, independent of this receptor: SARS-CoV-2 specificity of the second-wave clones peaking on day 37 was not confirmed. Some responding clones were detected in pre-infection memory, which suggested that pre-existing cross-reactive memory T cells had joined the SARS-CoV-2 response. The study included only a couple of mild cases, and larger cohorts that include severe cases with pre-infection samples were judged to be necessary. Balanced CD4/CD8 phenotypes were observed for clones contracting from day 15 to 85, whereas a bias towards CD4+ was observed for a second wave of clones expanding from day 15 to 37. Contracting CD4+ clones appeared mostly in the CM and EM memory subsets, whereas CD8+ clones were enriched in EMRA.

The sequencer was an Illumina NovaSeq 6000. TCRalpha and TCRbeta cDNA libraries were built by 5'RACE with constant-segment primers, adding sample barcodes and unique molecular identifiers. Trizol reagent was used to extract RNA from every sample. The libraries were amplified in two PCR steps, and the second step added a second sample barcode and Illumina TruSeq adapters. Sequencing of the libraries was done on an Illumina NovaSeq, producing 2 x 150 bp paired-end reads. As for how the authors treated the data: Demultiplexing of reads and collapsing into UMI-guided consensus sequences were performed with migec v1.2.7. Using mixcr v2.1.11, the UMI consensuses were aligned to TRA and TRB V and J templates and assembled into clonotypes. A clonotype was counted as expanded or contracted only when both edgeR and NoisET called the clonotype significant, with the noise models trained on biological replicates. For edgeR calls, a false discovery rate-adjusted p below 0.01 and a log2 fold-change threshold of 1 were applied. As an exploratory analysis of dynamics, PCA with hierarchical clustering was applied to max-normalized trajectories of the 1000 most abundant clonotypes. Separately sequenced CD4+ and CD8+ repertoires were used to assign a CD4 or CD8 phenotype to each responding clone. TCRdb took the public reads, trimmed them with fastp at Q25, ran MiXCR for clone calling and kept in-frame beta chains. When rows share a CDR3 protein, they turn into one entry using the most common DNA and genes. In this record, the V and J calls reflect TCRdb's handling and not the investigators' own analysis. The sample table contains 350,000 to 550,000 distinct CDR3 sequences; only one count was recorded for approximately 18% of them. 20% to 25% of the sample is held by the ten biggest clonotypes.

CDR1 and CDR2, looked up from the germline V gene, are SGHAT and FQNNGV. V is trimmed back by 5 bases and J by 3 bases, and the junction contains 9 bases that no gene match accounts for. The CDR3 measures 18 amino acids from cysteine to phenylalanine. Only the CDR3 portion is preserved as DNA: 54 bases, with reading frame beginning at the first base. In regard to this clonotype: Its target antigen remains unknown. No base quality values were provided; no much bigger clone lies one nucleotide off.

Ficoll-Paque density gradient centrifugation was the method used to isolate PBMCs. Sample: PBMCs or a T cell subset sorted from them (not recorded which). The rearranged chain carries TRBV11-2 and TRBJ2-3; TRBD2 lines up with 15 middle nucleotides. This TCR was recovered from a man younger than 30 who had mild COVID-19 (a few samples of this study predate the infection). The sample titles of this study are shuffled in the database, so cell type and time point are left out; the donor was told from shared clones. The CDR3 sequence is CASSPGLAGGRSTDTQYF. The DNA sequence reads TGTGCCAGCAGCCCGGGACTAGCGGGGGGCCGGTCGACAGATACGCAGTATTTT. Full variable domain (CDR3 extended with the reference TRBV11-2 and TRBJ2-3 proteins): EAGVAQSPRYKIIEKRQSVAFWCNPISGHATLYWYQQILGQGPKLLIQFQNNGVVDDSQLPKDRFSAERLKGVDSTLKIQPAKLEDSAVYLCASSPGLAGGRSTDTQYFGPGTRLTVL.